This TCR beta chain was recorded in a study of CD4 T cells in relation to SARS-CoV-2 and coronaviruses. Study-level information: The negative reference was HIV-1 Nef peptide pool or peptide-free culture.

About this clone: Its target is unknown.

Unexposed donor CD4+ T cells date from 2011-2018, before the COVID-19 pandemic. CD4+ T cells were isolated from the cells after 10 days of culture. As cell numbers allowed, unexposed-donor CD4+ T cells faced SARS-CoV-2 S/N and four cold-coronavirus spikes. Cultures held under 2.5 million PBMCs per well with roughly 10 IU/ml IL-2. Cultures received half-medium IL-2 refreshes on days 3 and 7. Generated by immunoSEQ multiplex PCR, the TCRdb table keeps only in-frame clones and is missing some. Among tens of thousands of clones listed, 60% to 85% were seen once. This receptor was identified in a human donor in good health. The sequenced sample was CD4+ T cells from PBMCs, cultured in vitro.

The CDR3 bases are TGCAGCGTTGAAGATTTTGGGCTAGCGGGGTCCTACGAGCAGTACTTC. It codes for CSVEDFGLAGSYEQYF. The chain joins TRBV29-1 to TRBJ2-7; 9 bases map to TRBD2. This CDR3 is 16 amino acids long. Per the germline V gene, CDR1 is SQVTM and CDR2 is ANQGSEA. V lost 0 bases to trimming and J lost 1 base; unmatched junction nucleotides: 7.